This T cell receptor beta chain derives from a study of blood T cell repertoires in COVID-19. In the study overall: From the United States, Italy and Spain came samples of acute and convalescent COVID-19.

The assay was immunoSEQ multiplex PCR, and TCRdb's table has in-frame clones only and misses some. The repertoire consists of hundreds of thousands of clones, with about 89% occurring once and the leading ten covering over 6%. CDR3 length: 14 residues. The germline gives CDR1 SGHTA, CDR2 FQGNSA. The V end lost 3 bases, the J end lost 4 bases, and 10 bases lay between the germline ends. Those enrolled in Seattle joined during active infection and were followed longitudinally afterward. The V gene is TRBV7-2, the J gene TRBJ2-1, with D unresolved. The sample taken for sequencing was peripheral blood. The receptor's source is a woman between 50 and 59 years old with COVID-19, enrolled during active disease. The CDR3 region has the DNA TGTGCCAGCAGCTTCTCCCGCGGATACAATGAGCAGTTCTTC. The encoded protein is CASSFSRGYNEQFF.